This is a list of T cell receptor beta chains from one sample in a study of T cells in Graves' hyperthyroidism and ophthalmopathy. TCRdb reprocessed the multiplex PCR reads via MiXCR and lists one record per CDR3 protein. The table shows about half a million distinct CDR3 sequences, with approximately 22% occurring only once. The sequencing sample was made of blood. All receptors come from a woman in her seventies with Graves' ophthalmopathy. Both conserved end residues are part of each CDR3. D genes are given only for firm matches. Rows give clone size only sometimes, using once, few, many, or a class for an expanded clone.

DNA	CDR3	V	J	D	size
TGCGCCAGCAGCGTAGACAGGTGGAACACTGAAGCTTTCTTT	CASSVDRWNTEAFF	TRBV5-1	TRBJ1-1	NA	NA
TGTGCCAGCAGCTTTGAGGCAAATAGCAATCAGCCCCAGCATTTT	CASSFEANSNQPQHF	TRBV7-6	TRBJ1-5	NA	few
TGTGCCAGCAGCTTCGCGGGAGCGGCCGGGGAGCTGTTTTTT	CASSFAGAAGELFF	TRBV7-9	TRBJ2-2	TRBD2	few
TGTGCCAGCAGTAGGCGGGAGGGCCACACCGGGGAGCTGTTTTTT	CASSRREGHTGELFF	TRBV12-3/TRBV12-4	TRBJ2-2	TRBD2	many
TGTGCTAGTGGTTTGGTAGGCGAAGCTTTCTTT	CASGLVGEAFF	TRBV12-5	TRBJ1-1	NA	few
TGTGCCACCAGCACCGACAGATATGGCTACACCTTC	CATSTDRYGYTF	TRBV15	TRBJ1-2	NA	NA
TGTGCCAGCAGGAGGGAGAAAGCAACTAATGAAAAACTGTTTTTT	CASRREKATNEKLFF	TRBV2	TRBJ1-4	NA	NA
TGTGCCAGCAGCCAAGTCGTCCCCCGGACGGCCGGGGAGCTGTTTTTT	CASSQVVPRTAGELFF	TRBV3-1	TRBJ2-2	NA	few
TGCGCCAGCAGCTTGGGCGCGACGGGGGACAATGAGCAGTTCTTC	CASSLGATGDNEQFF	TRBV5-1	TRBJ2-1	NA	NA
TGCAGTGCACCCGGGACACCCTCCTACGAGCAGTACTTC	CSAPGTPSYEQYF	TRBV20-1	TRBJ2-7	NA	NA
TGTGCCAGCAGTTTAACTGTCCACAGGGGGATGGGAAGCACTGAAGCTTTCTTT	CASSLTVHRGMGSTEAFF	TRBV28	TRBJ1-1	TRBD1	many
TGTGCCAGCAGCCCCGGAACAGGGTACCATACGCAGTATTTT	CASSPGTGYHTQYF	TRBV6-2/TRBV6-3	TRBJ2-3	NA	few
TGTGCCACCAGCAGAGGATTGGACGAAAAACTGTTTTTT	CATSRGLDEKLFF	TRBV15	TRBJ1-4	NA	NA
TGTGCCAGCAGCCCCTTAGCGGGTCGGGCCAAAAACATTCAGTACTTC	CASSPLAGRAKNIQYF	TRBV5-6	TRBJ2-4	TRBD2	NA
TGTGCCAGCAGTGAAGCTGGACGGGAGACCCAGTACTTC	CASSEAGRETQYF	TRBV2	TRBJ2-5	NA	many
TGTGCCAGCAGTCGAAGCAGTCCGGGACTAGCGGGAGCGAACACCGGGGAGCTGTTTTTT	CASSRSSPGLAGANTGELFF	TRBV12-3/TRBV12-4	TRBJ2-2	TRBD2	many
TGTGCCAGTAGTAGAGACCGGGCCGCCGGGCCCCAGCATTTT	CASSRDRAAGPQHF	TRBV19	TRBJ1-5	NA	NA
TGCAGCGTTGCAGGGGCCAATCAGCCCCAGCATTTT	CSVAGANQPQHF	TRBV29-1	TRBJ1-5	NA	many
TGTGCCAGCAGCTCCCGACTAGAGGCGGCCAAAAACATTCAGTACTTC	CASSSRLEAAKNIQYF	TRBV14	TRBJ2-4	NA	NA
TGCGCCAGCACCGGTTGGCGGGAGTTCGAGCAGTACTTC	CASTGWREFEQYF	TRBV10-2	TRBJ2-7	TRBD2	few
TGTGCCAGCAGCTTTCAGGGGAGTAACAATGAGCAGTTCTTC	CASSFQGSNNEQFF	TRBV7-2	TRBJ2-1	NA	many
TGTGCCAGCTCACCGGGAGAAAAGACCCAGTACTTC	CASSPGEKTQYF	TRBV18	TRBJ2-5	NA	few
TGTGCCAGCACCAAAAGGTGGGGTCTAGCGGGCACAGATACGCAGTATTTT	CASTKRWGLAGTDTQYF	TRBV28	TRBJ2-3	TRBD2	NA
TGCGCCAGCAGCTCGATGGGACAGAACTATGGCTACACCTTC	CASSSMGQNYGYTF	TRBV5-1	TRBJ1-2	TRBD1	NA
TGCAGTGCTAGAGATGCGTATAGGGGGGCGGTCAATGAGCAGTTCTTC	CSARDAYRGAVNEQFF	TRBV20-1	TRBJ2-1	NA	few
TGTGCCAGCAGGATGACAGGGGGAAATGAAAAACTGTTTTTT	CASRMTGGNEKLFF	TRBV6-1	TRBJ1-4	TRBD1	few
TGCAGTGCTCACCCGCTGGGACAGGGGAACTATGGCTACACCTTC	CSAHPLGQGNYGYTF	TRBV20-1	TRBJ1-2	TRBD1	few
TGCGCCAGCAGCCAAGCGGCCTCGGGGACAGGGAGGGATGAGCAGTTCTTC	CASSQAASGTGRDEQFF	TRBV4-1	TRBJ2-1	TRBD1	once
TGTGCCAGCAGCGCCTCACCGACAGCCACCGGGGAGCTGTTTTTT	CASSASPTATGELFF	TRBV9	TRBJ2-2	NA	NA
TGTGCCAGCACGGACAGGGGCCTATTCTCTGGGGCCAACGTCCTGACTTTC	CASTDRGLFSGANVLTF	TRBV19	TRBJ2-6	TRBD1	NA
TGTGCCAGCAGCTTAGATGACGGGAACTATGGCTACACCTTC	CASSLDDGNYGYTF	TRBV7-6	TRBJ1-2	NA	few
TGTGCCAGCAGCTTACTACAGGCTCAGAATAGATATGGCTACACCTTC	CASSLLQAQNRYGYTF	TRBV7-2	TRBJ1-2	NA	NA
TGTGCCAGCAGCCCCCGACTAGCGGAAAGATACAATGAGCAGTTCTTC	CASSPRLAERYNEQFF	TRBV11-1	TRBJ2-1	TRBD2	NA
TGTGCCAGCAGTGAATTCGCCGAGACCCAGTACTTC	CASSEFAETQYF	TRBV2	TRBJ2-5	NA	NA
TGTGCCAGCTCACCAGCTGGACAGATTAATTCACCCCTCCACTTT	CASSPAGQINSPLHF	TRBV18	TRBJ1-6	NA	NA
TGTGCCAGCAGTTCCGTCGGGACAGCGAACACCGGGGAGCTGTTTTTT	CASSSVGTANTGELFF	TRBV2	TRBJ2-2	TRBD1	many
TGCGCCAGCACCGAAATGGGACAGGGACACAATGAGCAGTTCTTC	CASTEMGQGHNEQFF	TRBV5-1	TRBJ2-1	TRBD1	NA
TGTGCCATCAGTGACAGTCGGCGGGTTGGGGGCACAGATACGCAGTATTTT	CAISDSRRVGGTDTQYF	TRBV10-3	TRBJ2-3	NA	NA
TGCAGCGCTAGAGCGGGACAAGAGACCCAGTACTTC	CSARAGQETQYF	TRBV20-1	TRBJ2-5	TRBD2	many
TGTGCCAGTCTGGCCTACAATGAGCAGTTCTTC	CASLAYNEQFF	TRBV12-3/TRBV12-4	TRBJ2-1	NA	few
TGTGCCAGCAGCCGGGACTACACACTTGATACGCAGTATTTT	CASSRDYTLDTQYF	TRBV6-2/TRBV6-3	TRBJ2-3	TRBD2	few
TGTGCCAGTAGTGGCCGTGAGGAGACCCAGTACTTC	CASSGREETQYF	TRBV19	TRBJ2-5	NA	few
TGTGCCAGCAGGCCCCCCGGTGGGCCGGGCTATGGCTACACCTTC	CASRPPGGPGYGYTF	TRBV6-1	TRBJ1-2	NA	NA
TGTGCCATTTCCTCGGGACAGGGGGGGGGCAATCAGCCCCAGCATTTT	CAISSGQGGGNQPQHF	TRBV10-3	TRBJ1-5	TRBD1	NA